The clone carrying this T cell receptor beta chain was counted once. Profiles of TCR beta VDJ and CDR3 were generated from a genomic DNA template. MiXCR, applied by TCRdb to the reads, yields one record per CDR3 protein. Among roughly 250,000 distinct CDR3 sequences listed, roughly 82% were seen once. The sample originates from a study of CD8+CD57+ T cells in acquired aplastic anemia. Whoever was chosen for sequencing had shown CD8+CD57+ cell expansion by flow cytometry. V dropped 4 bases and J dropped 7 bases, with 12 bases sitting between them. From germline, CDR1 is SGHTA and CDR2 FQGNSA. This CDR3 spans 13 amino acids.

V usage is TRBV7-2 and J usage is TRBJ2-3; D is tentatively TRBD1 or TRBD2 (6 bases each). The receptor was derived from a human donor with aplastic anemia. The source material was sorted CD4+, CD8+, or CD8+CD57+ T cells (not recorded which) from PBMCs. The CDR3 DNA reads as TGTGCCAGCAGCTACGGGGGCACGAATACGCAGTATTTT. Translation: CASSYGGTNTQYF.